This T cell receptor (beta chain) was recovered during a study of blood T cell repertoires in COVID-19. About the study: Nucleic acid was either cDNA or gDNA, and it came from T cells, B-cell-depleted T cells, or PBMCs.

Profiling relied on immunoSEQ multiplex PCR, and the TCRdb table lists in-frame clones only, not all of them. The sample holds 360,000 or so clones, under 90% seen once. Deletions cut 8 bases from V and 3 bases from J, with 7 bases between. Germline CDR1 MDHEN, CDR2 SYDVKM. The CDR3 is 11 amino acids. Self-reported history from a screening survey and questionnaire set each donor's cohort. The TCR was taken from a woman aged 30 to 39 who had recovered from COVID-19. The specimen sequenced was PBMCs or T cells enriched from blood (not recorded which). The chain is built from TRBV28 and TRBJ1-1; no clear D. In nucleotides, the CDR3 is TGTGCCAGCGAGGGAGACACTGAAGCTTTCTTT. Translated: CASEGDTEAFF. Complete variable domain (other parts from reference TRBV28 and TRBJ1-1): DVKVTQSSRYLVKRTGEKVFLECVQDMDHENMFWYRQDPGLGLRLIYFSYDVKMKEKGDIPEGYSVSREKKERFSLILESASTNQTSMYLCASEGDTEAFFGQGTRLTVV.